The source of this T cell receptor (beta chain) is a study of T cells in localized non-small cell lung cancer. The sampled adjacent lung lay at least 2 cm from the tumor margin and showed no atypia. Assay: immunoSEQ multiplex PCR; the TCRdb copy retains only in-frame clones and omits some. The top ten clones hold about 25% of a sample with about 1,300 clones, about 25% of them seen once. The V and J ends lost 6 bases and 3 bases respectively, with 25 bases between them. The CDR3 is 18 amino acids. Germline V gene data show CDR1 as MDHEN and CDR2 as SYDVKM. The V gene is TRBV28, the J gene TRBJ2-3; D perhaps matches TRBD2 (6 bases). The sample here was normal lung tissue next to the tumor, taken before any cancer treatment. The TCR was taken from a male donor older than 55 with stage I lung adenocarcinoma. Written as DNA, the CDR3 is TGTGCCAGCAGGTTCTACGCCAAGCCGGGAGCCGGGACAGATACGCAGTATTTT. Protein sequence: CASRFYAKPGAGTDTQYF.